The sequence of this TCR beta chain was determined in a study of breast tumors, draining lymph nodes, adjacent tissues. Findings of the study overall: Luminal-like breast cancer showed significantly greater tumor-nontumor repertoire similarity than basal-like breast cancer did. That most tumor T cells come from lymph nodes remained unproven.

TCRdb redid the calling of the multiplex PCR reads with MiXCR, one entry per CDR3 protein. The table lists some 100,000 distinct CDR3 sequences, roughly 20% of them singletons. This clonotype was observed at least ten times. What it binds is not known. Axillary draining lymph nodes of breast cancer patients supplied the node samples. The CDR3 spans 13 residues. Trimming pared 2 bases from V and 9 bases from J, leaving 8 bases between. CDR1 and CDR2 from the germline V gene are SNHLY and FYNNEI. The chain carries TRBV2 and TRBJ1-6; D unresolved. Sequenced sample: axillary lymph node tissue. This clonotype originated in a female donor with breast cancer. Some clones in this sample may be carry-over from other donors' samples. In DNA, the CDR3 is TGTGCCAGCAGTGAATCTTGGGGTTCACCCCTCCACTTT. Amino acids: CASSESWGSPLHF.